The present entry profiles one T cell receptor beta chain with its context. Antigen: not known. Unique molecular identifiers featured in how the TCRbeta library was prepared. TCRdb redid the calling of the PCR reads with MiXCR, one entry per CDR3 protein. The repertoire holds about 490,000 distinct CDR3 sequences, with over 9.5% as singletons. The data stem from a study of T-cell reconstitution after alpha-beta-depleted transplantation in children. Germline assignment: CDR1 DFQATT and CDR2 SNEGSKA (reference sequence). V dropped 4 bases and J dropped 0; count of bases not matched to a gene: 16. CDR3 size: 19 residues. Whole-study results and caveats: In some patients, recipient T cells and intrathymic progenitors surviving conditioning explained high day-60 diversity. At around two months after transplant, the alpha-beta T cells were reportedly derived from several hundred expanded clones that came from non-depleted graft cells. A year had passed since transplant, and T-cell counts and diversity by then came mostly from newly produced T cells.

V is TRBV20-1 and J is TRBJ2-7; 12 bases align to TRBD2. The specimen comprised PBMCs, sampled before TCRalphabeta/CD19-depleted stem cell transplant. The receptor was isolated from a child aged 2 to 10 with inherited bone marrow failure, due to receive a stem cell transplant. The CDR3 nucleotides read TGCAGTGCTAAGGGTCCCGGGTCTAGCGGGAGGGCCCACTCCTACGAGCAGTACTTC. As protein: CSAKGPGSSGRAHSYEQYF.